This is a list of T cell receptor beta chains from one sample in a study of radiation and T cells in renal cell carcinoma. The assay was immunoSEQ multiplex PCR, and TCRdb's table has in-frame clones only and misses some. The sample includes 150,000 to 200,000 clones, roughly nine tenths seen only once; the top ten take over 9%. Sequenced material: blood, taken from a patient whose treatment included radiotherapy and nephrectomy. All receptors derive from a woman aged 45-65 years with renal cell carcinoma. CDR3s include the opening cysteine and the closing phenylalanine or tryptophan. D genes are given only for firm matches. The size of a clone is reported for some rows only, either as once, few or many, or as a class for expanded clones.

CDR3nt: TGCGCCAGCAGCCAAGTATACGGGACTAGCGGGGAGGAGACCCAGTACTTC
CDR3aa: CASSQVYGTSGEETQYF
v_gene: TRBV4-3
j_gene: TRBJ2-5
abundance: .
d_gene: TRBD2

CDR3nt: TGTGCCAGCAGTTACTCAGGCGGGGGCGCCTACAATGAGCAGTTCTTC
CDR3aa: CASSYSGGGAYNEQFF
v_gene: TRBV6-5
j_gene: TRBJ2-1
abundance: .
d_gene: .

CDR3nt: TGTGCCAGATACCGGGACAACTCGATGTACCAAGAGACCCAGTACTTC
CDR3aa: CARYRDNSMYQETQYF
v_gene: TRBV5-3
j_gene: TRBJ2-5
abundance: .
d_gene: .

CDR3nt: TGTGCCAGCAGTTATGAATCCTACTATGGCTACACCTTC
CDR3aa: CASSYESYYGYTF
v_gene: TRBV6-5
j_gene: TRBJ1-2
abundance: .
d_gene: .

CDR3nt: TGTGCCAGCAGCCGAGGACAGGGGGCCGACAATGAGCAGTTCTTC
CDR3aa: CASSRGQGADNEQFF
v_gene: TRBV11-3
j_gene: TRBJ2-1
abundance: .
d_gene: TRBD1

CDR3nt: TGTGCCAGTATAGCCATCATTACAGGGGGCCCCCCCGGGGAGCTGTTTTTT
CDR3aa: CASIAIITGGPPGELFF
v_gene: TRBV19
j_gene: TRBJ2-2
abundance: .
d_gene: TRBD1

CDR3nt: TGTGCCAGCAGCTTGATGGGACAAACTATTAACACTGAAGCTTTCTTT
CDR3aa: CASSLMGQTINTEAFF
v_gene: TRBV5-6
j_gene: TRBJ1-1
abundance: .
d_gene: .

CDR3nt: TGTGCCAGCAGTCGCCAGGGAGTAGGGAACACTGAAGCTTTCTTT
CDR3aa: CASSRQGVGNTEAFF
v_gene: TRBV7-9
j_gene: TRBJ1-1
abundance: .
d_gene: .

CDR3nt: TGTGCCAGCAGCTTGGTACCTGCTGAAGCTTTCTTT
CDR3aa: CASSLVPAEAFF
v_gene: TRBV5-8
j_gene: TRBJ1-1
abundance: .
d_gene: .

CDR3nt: TGTGCCAGCAGCGTATCAGGGACAGGGCAGATTGAGCAGTACTTC
CDR3aa: CASSVSGTGQIEQYF
v_gene: TRBV9
j_gene: TRBJ2-7
abundance: .
d_gene: TRBD1

CDR3nt: TGTGCCAGCAGCCCCTCAGTGAGCTCTGGGGCCAACGTCCTGACTTTC
CDR3aa: CASSPSVSSGANVLTF
v_gene: TRBV7-2
j_gene: TRBJ2-6
abundance: .
d_gene: .

CDR3nt: TGTGCCAGCAGTCCACCCGGGGGAAAGATGGGAGGCTACACCTTC
CDR3aa: CASSPPGGKMGGYTF
v_gene: TRBV6-5
j_gene: TRBJ1-2
abundance: .
d_gene: .

CDR3nt: TGTGCCAGCAGTGAGCAGGGGGAATTTGAAGCTTTCTTT
CDR3aa: CASSEQGEFEAFF
v_gene: TRBV6-1
j_gene: TRBJ1-1
abundance: .
d_gene: TRBD1

CDR3nt: TGTGCCAGCTCACCATACGAGGGGACGGGTCAGCCCCAGCATTTT
CDR3aa: CASSPYEGTGQPQHF
v_gene: TRBV18
j_gene: TRBJ1-5
abundance: .
d_gene: .

CDR3nt: TGCGCCAGCAGCTTGGGACAGGGACCAGATACGCAGTATTTT
CDR3aa: CASSLGQGPDTQYF
v_gene: TRBV5-1
j_gene: TRBJ2-3
abundance: .
d_gene: TRBD1

CDR3nt: TGCAGCGTTGATCGAACCGGAGAGACCCAGTACTTC
CDR3aa: CSVDRTGETQYF
v_gene: TRBV29-1
j_gene: TRBJ2-5
abundance: .
d_gene: .

CDR3nt: TGTGCCAGCAGCCCACTAGCGGGGGCCGGGGAGCTGTTTTTT
CDR3aa: CASSPLAGAGELFF
v_gene: TRBV2
j_gene: TRBJ2-2
abundance: once
d_gene: TRBD2

CDR3nt: TGTGCCAGCAGTCTCTACCAGGCGAATAATTCACCCCTCCACTTT
CDR3aa: CASSLYQANNSPLHF
v_gene: TRBV6-5
j_gene: TRBJ1-6
abundance: .
d_gene: .

CDR3nt: TGCGCCAGCAGCTTCGTGCCTGGGACGGCCTACAATGAGCAGTTCTTC
CDR3aa: CASSFVPGTAYNEQFF
v_gene: TRBV5-1
j_gene: TRBJ2-1
abundance: .
d_gene: .

CDR3nt: TGTGCCAGCAGCTCTAGCTCCTACAATGAGCAGTTCTTC
CDR3aa: CASSSSSYNEQFF
v_gene: TRBV6-5
j_gene: TRBJ2-1
abundance: .
d_gene: .

CDR3nt: TGTGCTAGTGGCGGGGGAGCGAGGCGCTCCTACGAGCAGTACTTC
CDR3aa: CASGGGARRSYEQYF
v_gene: TRBV12-5
j_gene: TRBJ2-7
abundance: .
d_gene: .

CDR3nt: TGTGCCAGCAGCCCCCCGAGGGGCCCCATATATTTT
CDR3aa: CASSPPRGPIYF
v_gene: TRBV7-9
j_gene: TRBJ1-3
abundance: once
d_gene: .